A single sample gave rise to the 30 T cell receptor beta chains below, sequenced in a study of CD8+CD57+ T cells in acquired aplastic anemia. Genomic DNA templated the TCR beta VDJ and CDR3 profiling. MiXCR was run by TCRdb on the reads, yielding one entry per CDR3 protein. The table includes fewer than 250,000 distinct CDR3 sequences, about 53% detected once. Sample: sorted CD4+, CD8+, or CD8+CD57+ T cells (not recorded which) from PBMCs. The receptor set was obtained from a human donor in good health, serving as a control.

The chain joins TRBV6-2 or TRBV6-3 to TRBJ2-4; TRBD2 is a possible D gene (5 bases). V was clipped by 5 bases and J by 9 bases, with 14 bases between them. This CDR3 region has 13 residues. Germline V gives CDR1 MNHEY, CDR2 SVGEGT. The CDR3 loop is CASSGTGMVIQYF. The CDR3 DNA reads TGTGCCAGCAGTGGTACGGGAATGGTCATTCAGTACTTC.

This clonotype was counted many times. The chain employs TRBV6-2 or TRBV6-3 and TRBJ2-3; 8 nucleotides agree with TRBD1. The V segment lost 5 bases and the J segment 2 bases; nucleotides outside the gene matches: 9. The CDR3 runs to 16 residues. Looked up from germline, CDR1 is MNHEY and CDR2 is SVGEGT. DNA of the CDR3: TGTGCCAGCAGTACCGGGACAGGTGGCTTCACAGATACGCAGTATTTT. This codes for CASSTGTGGFTDTQYF.

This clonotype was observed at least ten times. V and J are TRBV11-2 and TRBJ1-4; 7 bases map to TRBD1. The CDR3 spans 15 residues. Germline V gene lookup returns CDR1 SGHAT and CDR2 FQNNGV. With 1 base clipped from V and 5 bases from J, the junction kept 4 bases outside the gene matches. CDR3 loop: CASSLGQGFNEKLFF. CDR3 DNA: TGTGCCAGCAGCTTAGGACAGGGCTTCAATGAAAAACTGTTTTTT.

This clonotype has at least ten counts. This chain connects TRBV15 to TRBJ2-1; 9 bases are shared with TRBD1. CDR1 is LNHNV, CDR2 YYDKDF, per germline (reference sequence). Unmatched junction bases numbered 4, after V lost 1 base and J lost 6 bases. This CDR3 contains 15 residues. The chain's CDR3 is CATSRAGTGTNEQFF. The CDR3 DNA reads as TGTGCCACCAGCAGAGCTGGGACAGGGACCAATGAGCAGTTCTTC.

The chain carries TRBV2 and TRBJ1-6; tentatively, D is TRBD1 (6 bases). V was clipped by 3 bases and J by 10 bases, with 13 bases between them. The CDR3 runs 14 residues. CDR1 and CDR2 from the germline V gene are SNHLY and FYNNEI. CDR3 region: CASSDRGGGSPLHF. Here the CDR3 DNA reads TGTGCCAGCAGTGACAGGGGAGGAGGATCACCCCTCCACTTT.

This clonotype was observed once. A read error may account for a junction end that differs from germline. CDR3 DNA sequence: TGTGCCAGCAGCTTCCAGAGGGGGGGTTTCAATCAGCCCCAGCGTTTT. Translation gives CASSFQRGGFNQPQRF. V usage is TRBV7-2 and J usage is TRBJ1-5; weak D call: TRBD1 (6 bases). The length of the CDR3 is 16 residues. CDR1 is SGHTA, CDR2 FQGNSA, per germline. Combining the CDR3 with reference TRBV7-2 and TRBJ1-5 gives the whole variable domain GAGVSQSPSNKVTEKGKDVELRCDPISGHTALYWYRQSLGQGLEFLIYFQGNSAPDKSGLPSDRFSAERTGGSVSTLTIQRTQQEDSAVYLCASSFQRGGFNQPQRFGDGTRLSIL.

CDR3 region: CASRNWGTGNYEQYF. CDR3 coding DNA: TGTGCCAGCAGAAATTGGGGTACAGGGAACTACGAGCAGTACTTC. The rearrangement links TRBV28 to TRBJ2-7, with D perhaps matching TRBD1 (6 bases). The V end was cut by 6 bases, the J end by 3 bases, with 18 bases between. The V gene's germline CDR1 is MDHEN and CDR2 SYDVKM. There are 15 residues in the CDR3.

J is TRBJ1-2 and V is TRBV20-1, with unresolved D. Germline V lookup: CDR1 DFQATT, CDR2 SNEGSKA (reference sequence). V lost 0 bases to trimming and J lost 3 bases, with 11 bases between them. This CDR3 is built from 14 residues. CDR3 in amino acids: CSARDKWGDYGYTF. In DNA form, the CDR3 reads TGCAGTGCTAGAGATAAGTGGGGAGACTATGGCTACACCTTC.

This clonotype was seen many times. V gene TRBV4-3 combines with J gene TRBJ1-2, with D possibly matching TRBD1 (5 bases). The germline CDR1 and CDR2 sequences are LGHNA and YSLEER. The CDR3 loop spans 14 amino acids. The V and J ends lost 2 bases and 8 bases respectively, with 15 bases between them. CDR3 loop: CASSQPSGEGGYTF. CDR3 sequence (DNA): TGCGCCAGCAGCCAACCTTCGGGGGAGGGGGGCTACACCTTC.

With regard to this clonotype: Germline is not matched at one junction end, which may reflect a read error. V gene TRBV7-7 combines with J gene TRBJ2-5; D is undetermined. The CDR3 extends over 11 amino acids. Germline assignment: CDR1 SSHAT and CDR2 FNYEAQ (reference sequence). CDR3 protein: CASSPSGTQYF. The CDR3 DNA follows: TGTGCTAGCAGCCCTAGTGGGACCCAGTACTTC.

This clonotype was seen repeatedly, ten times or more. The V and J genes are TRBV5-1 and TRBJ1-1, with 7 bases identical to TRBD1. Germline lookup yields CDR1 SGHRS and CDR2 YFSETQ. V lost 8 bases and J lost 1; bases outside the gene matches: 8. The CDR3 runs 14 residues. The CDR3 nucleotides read TGCGCCAGTAGACAGGGTCGGGCGAACACTGAAGCTTTCTTT. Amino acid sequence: CASRQGRANTEAFF.

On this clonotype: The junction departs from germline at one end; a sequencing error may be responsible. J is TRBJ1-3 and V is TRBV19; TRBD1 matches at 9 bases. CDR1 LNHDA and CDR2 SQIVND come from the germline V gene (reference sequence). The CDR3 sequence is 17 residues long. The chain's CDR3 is CASSTPPQGATGNTVYF. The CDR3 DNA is TGTGCCAGTAGTACCCCCCCACAGGGGGCGACTGGAAACACCGTATATTTT.

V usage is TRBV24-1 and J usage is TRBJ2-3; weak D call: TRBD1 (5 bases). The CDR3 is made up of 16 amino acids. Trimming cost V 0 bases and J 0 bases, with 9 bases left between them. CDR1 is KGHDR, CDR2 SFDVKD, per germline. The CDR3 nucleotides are TGTGCCACCAGTGATTTGAGCAGGGCTAGCACAGATACGCAGTATTTT. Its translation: CATSDLSRASTDTQYF.

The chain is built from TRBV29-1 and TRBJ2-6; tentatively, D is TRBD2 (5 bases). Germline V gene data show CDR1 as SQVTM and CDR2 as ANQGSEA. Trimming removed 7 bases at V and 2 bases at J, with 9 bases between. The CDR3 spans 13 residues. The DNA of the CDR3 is TGCAGCGCCCGGGAACCTGGGGCCAACGTCCTGACTTTC. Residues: CSAREPGANVLTF.

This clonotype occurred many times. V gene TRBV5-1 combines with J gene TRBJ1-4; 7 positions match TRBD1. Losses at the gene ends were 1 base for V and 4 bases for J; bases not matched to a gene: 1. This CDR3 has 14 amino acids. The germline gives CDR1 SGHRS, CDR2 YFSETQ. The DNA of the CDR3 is TGCGCCAGCAGCTTGAGGGACAGTAATGAAAAACTGTTTTTT. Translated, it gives CASSLRDSNEKLFF.

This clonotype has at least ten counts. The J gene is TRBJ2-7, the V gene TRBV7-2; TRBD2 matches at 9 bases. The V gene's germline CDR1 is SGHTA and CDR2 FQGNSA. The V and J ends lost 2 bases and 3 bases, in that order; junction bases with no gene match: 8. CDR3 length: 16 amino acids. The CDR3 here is CASSLPASGVHYEQYF. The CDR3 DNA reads TGTGCCAGCAGCTTACCGGCTAGCGGGGTACACTACGAGCAGTACTTC.

The CDR3 DNA is TGTGCCACCAGTGAGGGACAGGGGAACACCGGGGAGCTGTTTTTT. Translating it yields CATSEGQGNTGELFF. The rearrangement links TRBV24-1 to TRBJ2-2, with 9 bases fitting TRBD1. CDR1 is KGHDR, CDR2 SFDVKD, per germline. This CDR3 has 15 amino acids. The V segment lost 4 bases and the J segment 1 base; nucleotides outside the gene matches: 0.

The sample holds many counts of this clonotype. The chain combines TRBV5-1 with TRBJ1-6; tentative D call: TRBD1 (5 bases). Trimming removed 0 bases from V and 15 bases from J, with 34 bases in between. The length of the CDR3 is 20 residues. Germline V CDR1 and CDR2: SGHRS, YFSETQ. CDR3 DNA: TGCGCCAGCAGCTTGGCAGTTGGAGTCTTGGGGGGGGGAAGAGATCAGCTCCTCCACTTT. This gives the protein CASSLAVGVLGGGRDQLLHF. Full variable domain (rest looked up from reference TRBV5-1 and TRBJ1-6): KAGVTQTPRYLIKTRGQQVTLSCSPISGHRSVSWYQQTPGQGLQFLFEYFSETQRNKGNFPGRFSGRQFSNSRSEMNVSTLELGDSALYLCASSLAVGVLGGGRDQLLHFGNGTRLTVT.

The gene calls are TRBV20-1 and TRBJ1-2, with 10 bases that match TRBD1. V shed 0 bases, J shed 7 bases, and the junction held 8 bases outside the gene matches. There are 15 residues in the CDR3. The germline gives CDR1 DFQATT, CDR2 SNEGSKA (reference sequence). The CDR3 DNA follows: TGCAGTGCTAGAGAAAGACAGGGGGCTTCCGTTGGCTACACCTTC. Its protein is CSARERQGASVGYTF.

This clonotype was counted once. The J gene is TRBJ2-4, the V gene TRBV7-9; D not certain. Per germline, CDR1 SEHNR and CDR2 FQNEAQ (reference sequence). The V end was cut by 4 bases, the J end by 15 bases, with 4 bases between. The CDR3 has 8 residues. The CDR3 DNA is TGTGCCAGCAGCTCACCGTACTTC. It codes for CASSSPYF.

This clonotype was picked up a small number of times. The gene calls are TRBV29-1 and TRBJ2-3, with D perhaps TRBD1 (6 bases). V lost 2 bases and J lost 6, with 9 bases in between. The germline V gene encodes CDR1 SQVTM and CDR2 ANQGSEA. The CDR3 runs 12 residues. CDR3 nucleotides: TGCAGCGTTGAACCAGGGGTCGATACGCAGTATTTT. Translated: CSVEPGVDTQYF.

The CDR3 bases are TGTGCCAGTAGCACCACAGTACCTGGAAACACCATATATTTT. Its translation: CASSTTVPGNTIYF. The V gene is TRBV19, the J gene TRBJ1-3; D is uncertain. CDR3 size: 14 residues. The V end lost 6 bases, the J end lost 2 bases, and 11 bases lay between the germline ends. In germline, CDR1 is LNHDA, CDR2 SQIVND (reference sequence).

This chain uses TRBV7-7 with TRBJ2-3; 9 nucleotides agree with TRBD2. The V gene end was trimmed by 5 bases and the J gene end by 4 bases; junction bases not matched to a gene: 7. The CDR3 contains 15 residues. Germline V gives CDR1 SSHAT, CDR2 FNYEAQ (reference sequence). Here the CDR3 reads CASSPSGGIADTQYF. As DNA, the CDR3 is TGTGCCAGCAGCCCCAGCGGGGGGATTGCAGATACGCAGTATTTT.

CDR3 nucleotide sequence: TGTGCCAGCAGCGTAGTGCGGACAGGGGATGGCTACACCTTC. Translated, it gives CASSVVRTGDGYTF. The chain combines TRBV9 with TRBJ1-2; TRBD1 matches 9 bases. This CDR3 region has 14 residues. CDR1 is SGDLS, CDR2 YYNGEE, per germline. The J segment lost 6 bases and the V segment lost 0 bases, leaving 3 bases of the junction unmatched.

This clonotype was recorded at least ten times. CDR3 residues: CATSLGTDTDTQYF. The CDR3 DNA sequence: TGTGCCACCAGCCTTGGGACAGACACAGATACGCAGTATTTT. The chain has TRBV24-1 and TRBJ2-3; 7 bases agree with TRBD1. The CDR3 length is 14 residues. Germline values: CDR1 KGHDR, CDR2 SFDVKD. V shed 7 bases, J shed 2 bases, and the junction held 5 bases outside the gene matches.

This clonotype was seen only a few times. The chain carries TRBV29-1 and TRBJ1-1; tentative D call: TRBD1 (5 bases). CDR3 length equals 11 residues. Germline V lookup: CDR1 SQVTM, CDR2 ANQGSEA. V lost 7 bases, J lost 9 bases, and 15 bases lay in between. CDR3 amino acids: CSADVPGKAFF. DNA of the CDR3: TGCAGCGCTGACGTGCCAGGGAAAGCTTTCTTT. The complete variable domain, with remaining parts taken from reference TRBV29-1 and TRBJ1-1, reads SAVISQKPSRDICQRGTSLTIQCQVDSQVTMMFWYRQQPGQSLTLIATANQGSEATYESGFVIDKFPISRPNLTFSTLTVSNMSPEDSSIYLCSADVPGKAFFGQGTRLTVV.

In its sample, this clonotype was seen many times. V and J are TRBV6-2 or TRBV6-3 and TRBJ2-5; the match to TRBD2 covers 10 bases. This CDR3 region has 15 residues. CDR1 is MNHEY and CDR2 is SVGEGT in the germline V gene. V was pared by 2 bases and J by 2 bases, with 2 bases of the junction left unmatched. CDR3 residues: CASSYPTSGQETQYF. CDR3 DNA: TGTGCCAGCAGTTACCCGACTAGCGGGCAAGAGACCCAGTACTTC.

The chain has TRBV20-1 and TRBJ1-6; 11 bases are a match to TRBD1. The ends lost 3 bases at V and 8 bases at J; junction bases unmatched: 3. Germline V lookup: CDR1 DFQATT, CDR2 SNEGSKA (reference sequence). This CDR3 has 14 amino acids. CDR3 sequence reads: CSARGTGGDSPLHF. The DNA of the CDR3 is TGCAGTGCTAGGGGGACAGGGGGGGATTCACCCCTCCACTTT.

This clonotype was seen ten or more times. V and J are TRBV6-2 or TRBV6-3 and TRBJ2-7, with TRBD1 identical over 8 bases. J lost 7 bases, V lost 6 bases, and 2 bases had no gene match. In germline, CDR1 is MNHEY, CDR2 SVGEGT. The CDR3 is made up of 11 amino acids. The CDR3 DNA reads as TGTGCCAGCAGAGGGACAGGAGAGCAGTACTTC. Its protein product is CASRGTGEQYF.

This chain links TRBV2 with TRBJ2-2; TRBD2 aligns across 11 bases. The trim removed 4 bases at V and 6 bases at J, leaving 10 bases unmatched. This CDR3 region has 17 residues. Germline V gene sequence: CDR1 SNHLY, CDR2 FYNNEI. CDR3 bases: TGTGCCAGCAGTGGTAGCGGGGGGGCCGGATATGCCGGGGAGCTGTTTTTT. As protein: CASSGSGGAGYAGELFF.